The clone carrying this T cell receptor beta chain was seen repeatedly, ten times or more. What it recognizes is unknown. Mismatch with germline at one junction end may stem from a read error. RNA transcripts provided the source from which TCR beta CDR3 regions were amplified. First-round RT-PCR with HTBI primers amplified the TCR CDR3 region. TCRdb itself ran the multiplex PCR reads through MiXCR, one entry per CDR3 protein. The table records tens of thousands of distinct CDR3 sequences, about 50% of them present only once. Per the germline V gene, CDR1 is SSHAT and CDR2 is FNYEAQ (reference sequence). The CDR3 sequence is 15 residues long. This sample was included in a study of T cells in Graves' hyperthyroidism and ophthalmopathy. Points from the study as a whole: Among clonotypes expanded in thyroid above 0.001, most were also found in blood. Ophthalmopathy could be told apart from stable hyperthyroidism with a 13 V-J model.

This receptor was taken from a woman between 45 and 60 years old with Graves' hyperthyroidism that later progressed to Graves' ophthalmopathy. This chain links TRBV7-7 with TRBJ1-1, with D perhaps matching TRBD1 (5 bases). Sequences were obtained from blood. CDR3 region: CASSPPGARDTEAFF. In nucleotides, the CDR3 is TGTGCTAGCAGCCCCCCCGGGGCGCGGGACACTGAAGCTTTCTTT.